Below, 19 T cell receptor beta chains from the same sample are listed, as sequenced in a study of blood T cell repertoires in COVID-19. Assay used: immunoSEQ multiplex PCR; TCRdb lists only in-frame clones, some missing. The profile shows 150,000 to 200,000 clones, 80% to 90% of them singletons. Sample: peripheral blood. The source of these receptors is a man aged 55 to 69 with acute or convalescent COVID-19.

This clone has only one observation. This chain connects TRBV6-1 to TRBJ2-1, with 10 positions matching TRBD2. The CDR3 length is 13 residues. V lost 0 bases, J lost 11 bases, and 1 base stayed unmatched. Germline CDR1 MNHNS, CDR2 SASEGT. CDR3 sequence (DNA): TGTGCCAGCAGTGAAGCGGGACTAGCGAAGCAGTTCTTC. Its protein is CASSEAGLAKQFF.

This chain uses TRBV28 with TRBJ1-5, with 8 bases that match TRBD1. Germline-derived CDR1 and CDR2 are MDHEN and SYDVKM. V gave up 2 bases and J gave up 0 bases; unmatched junction bases: 9. The CDR3 sequence is 18 residues long. CDR3 coding DNA: TGTGCCAGCAGTTTACCGCAGGGGGCGGGGTATAGCAATCAGCCCCAGCATTTT. It encodes CASSLPQGAGYSNQPQHF. Drawing the rest from reference TRBV28 and TRBJ1-5, the complete variable domain is DVKVTQSSRYLVKRTGEKVFLECVQDMDHENMFWYRQDPGLGLRLIYFSYDVKMKEKGDIPEGYSVSREKKERFSLILESASTNQTSMYLCASSLPQGAGYSNQPQHFGDGTRLSIL.

The chain links TRBV2 to TRBJ1-4, with 8 bases aligning to TRBD1. With 5 bases clipped from V and 6 bases from J, the junction kept 5 bases outside the gene matches. The CDR3 covers 14 residues. Germline V gene lookup returns CDR1 SNHLY and CDR2 FYNNEI. CDR3 in amino acids: CASSLQGGYEKLFF. The CDR3 DNA follows: TGTGCCAGCAGTTTACAGGGGGGGTATGAAAAACTGTTTTTT. Full variable domain (rest looked up from reference TRBV2 and TRBJ1-4): EPEVTQTPSHQVTQMGQEVILRCVPISNHLYFYWYRQILGQKVEFLVSFYNNEISEKSEIFDDQFSVERPDGSNFTLKIRSTKLEDSAMYFCASSLQGGYEKLFFGSGTQLSVL.

This rearrangement joins TRBV9 to TRBJ1-3; TRBD1 matches at 7 bases. Germline V CDR1 and CDR2: SGDLS, YYNGEE. The CDR3 sequence is 16 residues long. V shed 0 bases, J shed 2 bases, and the junction held 5 bases outside the gene matches. The CDR3 protein is CASSVAVGGAGNTIYF. The CDR3 coding sequence is TGTGCCAGCAGCGTAGCCGTAGGGGGCGCTGGAAACACCATATATTTT. Based on the CDR3 plus reference TRBV9 and TRBJ1-3, the full variable domain is DSGVTQTPKHLITATGQRVTLRCSPRSGDLSVYWYQQSLDQGLQFLIQYYNGEERAKGNILERFSAQQFPDLHSELNLSSLELGDSALYFCASSVAVGGAGNTIYFGEGSWLTVV.

The chain uses TRBV24-1 and TRBJ1-5, with 10 nucleotides matching TRBD1. The V gene end was trimmed by 5 bases and the J gene end by 6 bases; junction bases not matched to a gene: 6. Germline V gene data show CDR1 as KGHDR and CDR2 as SFDVKD. CDR3 size: 15 residues. CDR3 bases: TGTGCCACCAGTGCGGGACAGGGGAGCTTTCAGCCCCAGCATTTT. Translation: CATSAGQGSFQPQHF.

The rearrangement uses TRBV5-1 and TRBJ1-5; tentatively, D is TRBD1 (6 bases). Between the trimmed V and J ends, which lost 4 bases and 3 bases, there was a span of 11 bases. Germline CDR1 reads SGHRS; CDR2 reads YFSETQ. The CDR3 loop spans 14 amino acids. CDR3 in DNA: TGCGCCAGCAGCCCAACAGGGCTCAATCAGCCCCAGCATTTT. It is translated as CASSPTGLNQPQHF. The full variable domain, with the rest looked up from reference TRBV5-1 and TRBJ1-5, is KAGVTQTPRYLIKTRGQQVTLSCSPISGHRSVSWYQQTPGQGLQFLFEYFSETQRNKGNFPGRFSGRQFSNSRSEMNVSTLELGDSALYLCASSPTGLNQPQHFGDGTRLSIL.

The chain joins TRBV29-1 to TRBJ2-5; 11 nucleotides align to TRBD2. CDR3 length: 12 amino acids. V was clipped by 7 bases and J by 14 bases; unmatched bases: 12. Germline V gene lookup returns CDR1 SQVTM and CDR2 ANQGSEA. CDR3 amino acids: CSGTAGTSGSYF. The CDR3 nucleotides read TGCAGCGGGACGGCCGGGACTAGCGGTTCTTACTTC.

The chain is built from TRBV11-2 and TRBJ1-6; TRBD1 aligns across 7 bases. This CDR3 region has 13 residues. The J segment lost 7 bases and the V segment lost 4 bases, leaving 1 base of the junction unmatched. CDR1 SGHAT and CDR2 FQNNGV come from the germline V gene. As DNA, the CDR3 is TGTGCCAGCAGCTCGACAGGGAATTCACCCCTCCACTTT. The encoded protein is CASSSTGNSPLHF. Drawing the rest from reference TRBV11-2 and TRBJ1-6, the complete variable domain is EAGVAQSPRYKIIEKRQSVAFWCNPISGHATLYWYQQILGQGPKLLIQFQNNGVVDDSQLPKDRFSAERLKGVDSTLKIQPAKLEDSAVYLCASSSTGNSPLHFGNGTRLTVT.

The chain combines TRBV18 with TRBJ1-5; perhaps TRBD1 as D (6 bases). The CDR3 consists of 15 residues. Per germline, CDR1 KGHSH and CDR2 LQKENI. The V gene lost 4 bases and the J gene lost 6 bases, with 16 bases spanning the gap. The CDR3 DNA reads TGTGCCAGCTCACTCAGCACAGGGAATATTCAGCCCCAGCATTTT. It is translated as CASSLSTGNIQPQHF.

This sequence joins TRBV23-1 and TRBJ2-7, with 7 bases aligning to TRBD2. TRBV23-1 is known as an ORF, though its function is uncertain. The CDR3 runs 16 residues. Trimming at V came to 1 base and at J to 3 bases, leaving 9 bases not matched to a gene. The CDR3 is CASSQWEGRPLYEQYF. The CDR3 DNA reads as TGCGCCAGCAGTCAATGGGAGGGACGGCCCCTCTACGAGCAGTACTTC.

This sequence joins TRBV5-4 and TRBJ1-1, with a tentative D call TRBD1 (6 bases). Germline values: CDR1 SGHNT, CDR2 YYREEE (reference sequence). The CDR3 loop spans 13 amino acids. With 3 bases removed from V and 1 base from J, the gap between germline ends came to 7 bases. Here the CDR3 DNA reads TGTGCCAGCAGCTGGGACAAGAACACTGAAGCTTTCTTT. Protein: CASSWDKNTEAFF.

This clone was seen a few times. J is TRBJ2-5 and V is TRBV19, with TRBD1 identical over 8 bases. Trimming took 4 bases from V and 5 from J; bases not matched to a gene: 3. This CDR3 region has 13 residues. CDR1 and CDR2 (germline): LNHDA, SQIVND (reference sequence). This CDR3 is CASSTRQGETQYF. CDR3 nucleotides: TGTGCCAGTAGTACCCGACAGGGGGAGACCCAGTACTTC.

This clone was picked up one time. V and J are TRBV7-8 and TRBJ1-3; D is ambiguous. The CDR3 is made up of 14 amino acids. Per germline, CDR1 SGHVS and CDR2 FQNEAQ. V gave up 7 bases and J gave up 7 bases, with 17 bases separating them. The CDR3 reads CASILNSLANTIYF. The DNA of the CDR3 is TGTGCCAGCATACTGAATTCTCTCGCGAACACCATATATTTT. Complete variable domain (other parts from reference TRBV7-8 and TRBJ1-3): GAGVSQSPRYKVAKRGQDVALRCDPISGHVSLFWYQQALGQGPEFLTYFQNEAQLDKSGLPSDRFFAERPEGSVSTLKIQRTQQEDSAVYLCASILNSLANTIYFGEGSWLTVV.

The rearrangement joins TRBV19 to TRBJ1-5; possibly TRBD1 for D (5 bases). CDR1 is LNHDA and CDR2 is SQIVND in the germline V gene (reference sequence). Trimming left V 2 bases short and J 3 bases short, with 8 bases between. This CDR3 contains 14 residues. Here the CDR3 reads CASSIPRVNQPQHF. The CDR3 DNA reads TGTGCCAGTAGTATACCCAGGGTCAATCAGCCCCAGCATTTT.

This rearrangement joins TRBV2 to TRBJ1-6; D might be TRBD1 (6 bases). CDR1 and CDR2 (germline): SNHLY, FYNNEI. Trimming cost V 7 bases and J 5 bases, with 18 bases left between them. The CDR3 extends over 16 amino acids. The CDR3 loop reads CASIRGRNPNNSPLHF. CDR3 sequence (DNA): TGTGCCAGCATCAGGGGCCGTAACCCAAATAATTCACCCCTCCACTTT.

This chain joins TRBV10-3 and TRBJ2-7; TRBD2 aligns across 12 bases. CDR1 is ENHRY and CDR2 is SYGVKD in the germline V gene. CDR3 length: 15 residues. V was clipped by 3 bases and J by 5 bases; unmatched bases: 5. The CDR3 sequence is CAISETSGRLDEQYF. The CDR3 nucleotides read TGTGCCATCAGTGAAACTAGCGGGAGGCTGGACGAGCAGTACTTC.

This clone was counted a few times. The chain employs TRBV19 and TRBJ2-7, with D perhaps TRBD2 (5 bases). Germline V lookup: CDR1 LNHDA, CDR2 SQIVND (reference sequence). With 3 bases removed from V and 3 bases from J, the gap between germline ends came to 15 bases. The CDR3 contains 15 residues. The CDR3 reads CASSIRSPGGYEQYF. The CDR3 coding sequence is TGTGCCAGTAGTATTAGGAGCCCCGGAGGCTACGAGCAGTACTTC.

The chain recombines TRBV4-2 with TRBJ1-1, with TRBD1 as a possible D gene (6 bases). V lost 4 bases and J lost 3, with 21 bases in between. Germline loops: CDR1 LGHNA, CDR2 YNFKEQ. This CDR3 has 17 residues. The CDR3 sequence is CASSLRAGGAGDTEAFF. The DNA for the CDR3 is TGTGCCAGCAGCCTCCGAGCGGGGGGGGCAGGGGACACTGAAGCTTTCTTT.

The chain combines TRBV3-1 (or the pseudogene TRBV3-2) with TRBJ2-1; the D gene is possibly TRBD2 (6 bases). The V gene's germline CDR1 is LGHDT and CDR2 YNNKEL (reference sequence). The CDR3 runs to 16 residues. Trimming removed 4 bases from V and 0 bases from J, with 13 bases in between. CDR3 residues: CASSPVGGNSYNEQFF. In nucleotides, the CDR3 is TGTGCCAGCAGCCCAGTCGGAGGGAACTCCTACAATGAGCAGTTCTTC.